Described below is a single T cell receptor (beta chain) sequence and its context. The data belong to a study of identical twins. TCRdb recomputed calls from the 5' RACE reads with MiXCR, one row per CDR3 protein. The sample lists roughly 230,000 distinct CDR3 sequences; about 8.3% were seen once. The V and J ends lost 2 bases and 0 bases respectively, with 18 bases between them. Germline V gene data show CDR1 as MNHEY and CDR2 as SVGAGI. This CDR3 is 18 amino acids long. The same data also contributed to another study, on yellow fever vaccine responses in identical twins.

The sequence was collected from a woman under 30 in good health. The material sequenced was CD8+ T cells sorted from blood. This rearrangement joins TRBV6-5 to TRBJ2-3, with D possibly TRBD1 on 6 matching bases. CDR3 in amino acids: CASSYANPTGSSTDTQYF. The CDR3 bases are TGTGCCAGCAGTTACGCTAACCCGACAGGTTCTAGCACAGATACGCAGTATTTT.